The 3 T cell receptor beta chains below all came from one sample that was sequenced in a study of early T cells in non-severe SARS-CoV-2 infection. A single record per CDR3 protein comes from TCRdb applying MiXCR to the 5' RACE reads. The sample has some 49,000 distinct CDR3 sequences, about 10% seen once. The sequenced material came from whole blood. The receptors shown here come from an adult who was a healthcare worker with PCR-confirmed SARS-CoV-2 infection or an uninfected control (not recorded which).

The chain recombines TRBV30 with TRBJ2-1; the D gene is possibly TRBD2 (6 bases). The germline gives CDR1 GTSNPN, CDR2 SVGIG (reference sequence). The CDR3 sequence is 14 residues long. Trimming shortened V by 0 bases and J by 5 bases, and 11 bases separated the two germline ends. CDR3 sequence reads: CAWSVSSDDNEQFF. For the CDR3, the DNA is TGTGCCTGGAGTGTGTCTAGCGACGACAATGAGCAGTTCTTC. The complete variable domain, with remaining parts taken from reference TRBV30 and TRBJ2-1, reads SQTIHQWPATLVQPVGSPLSLECTVEGTSNPNLYWYRQAAGRGLQLLFYSVGIGQISSEVPQNLSASRPQDRQFILSSKKLLLSDSGFYLCAWSVSSDDNEQFFGPGTRLTVL.

This chain uses TRBV5-6 with TRBJ2-3, with TRBD2 matching over 8 bases. V shed 4 bases and J 4 bases; nucleotides not matched to a gene: 14. Germline lookup yields CDR1 SGHDT and CDR2 YYEEEE. This CDR3 contains 17 residues. The CDR3 region is CASSPGPGTRVADTQYF. The CDR3 nucleotides read TGTGCCAGCAGCCCAGGCCCCGGGACTAGGGTCGCAGATACGCAGTATTTT.

In this sample, this clonotype turned up many times. This chain joins TRBV7-6 and TRBJ2-7; D possibly corresponds to TRBD1 (5 bases). Between the trimmed V and J ends, which lost 1 base and 0 bases, there was a span of 10 bases. CDR1 and CDR2 from the germline V gene are SGHVS and FNYEAQ. The CDR3 has 15 residues. CDR3 in DNA: TGTGCCAGCAGCTTAGGCGCAGGGCCCTCCTACGAGCAGTACTTC. Translating gives CASSLGAGPSYEQYF.